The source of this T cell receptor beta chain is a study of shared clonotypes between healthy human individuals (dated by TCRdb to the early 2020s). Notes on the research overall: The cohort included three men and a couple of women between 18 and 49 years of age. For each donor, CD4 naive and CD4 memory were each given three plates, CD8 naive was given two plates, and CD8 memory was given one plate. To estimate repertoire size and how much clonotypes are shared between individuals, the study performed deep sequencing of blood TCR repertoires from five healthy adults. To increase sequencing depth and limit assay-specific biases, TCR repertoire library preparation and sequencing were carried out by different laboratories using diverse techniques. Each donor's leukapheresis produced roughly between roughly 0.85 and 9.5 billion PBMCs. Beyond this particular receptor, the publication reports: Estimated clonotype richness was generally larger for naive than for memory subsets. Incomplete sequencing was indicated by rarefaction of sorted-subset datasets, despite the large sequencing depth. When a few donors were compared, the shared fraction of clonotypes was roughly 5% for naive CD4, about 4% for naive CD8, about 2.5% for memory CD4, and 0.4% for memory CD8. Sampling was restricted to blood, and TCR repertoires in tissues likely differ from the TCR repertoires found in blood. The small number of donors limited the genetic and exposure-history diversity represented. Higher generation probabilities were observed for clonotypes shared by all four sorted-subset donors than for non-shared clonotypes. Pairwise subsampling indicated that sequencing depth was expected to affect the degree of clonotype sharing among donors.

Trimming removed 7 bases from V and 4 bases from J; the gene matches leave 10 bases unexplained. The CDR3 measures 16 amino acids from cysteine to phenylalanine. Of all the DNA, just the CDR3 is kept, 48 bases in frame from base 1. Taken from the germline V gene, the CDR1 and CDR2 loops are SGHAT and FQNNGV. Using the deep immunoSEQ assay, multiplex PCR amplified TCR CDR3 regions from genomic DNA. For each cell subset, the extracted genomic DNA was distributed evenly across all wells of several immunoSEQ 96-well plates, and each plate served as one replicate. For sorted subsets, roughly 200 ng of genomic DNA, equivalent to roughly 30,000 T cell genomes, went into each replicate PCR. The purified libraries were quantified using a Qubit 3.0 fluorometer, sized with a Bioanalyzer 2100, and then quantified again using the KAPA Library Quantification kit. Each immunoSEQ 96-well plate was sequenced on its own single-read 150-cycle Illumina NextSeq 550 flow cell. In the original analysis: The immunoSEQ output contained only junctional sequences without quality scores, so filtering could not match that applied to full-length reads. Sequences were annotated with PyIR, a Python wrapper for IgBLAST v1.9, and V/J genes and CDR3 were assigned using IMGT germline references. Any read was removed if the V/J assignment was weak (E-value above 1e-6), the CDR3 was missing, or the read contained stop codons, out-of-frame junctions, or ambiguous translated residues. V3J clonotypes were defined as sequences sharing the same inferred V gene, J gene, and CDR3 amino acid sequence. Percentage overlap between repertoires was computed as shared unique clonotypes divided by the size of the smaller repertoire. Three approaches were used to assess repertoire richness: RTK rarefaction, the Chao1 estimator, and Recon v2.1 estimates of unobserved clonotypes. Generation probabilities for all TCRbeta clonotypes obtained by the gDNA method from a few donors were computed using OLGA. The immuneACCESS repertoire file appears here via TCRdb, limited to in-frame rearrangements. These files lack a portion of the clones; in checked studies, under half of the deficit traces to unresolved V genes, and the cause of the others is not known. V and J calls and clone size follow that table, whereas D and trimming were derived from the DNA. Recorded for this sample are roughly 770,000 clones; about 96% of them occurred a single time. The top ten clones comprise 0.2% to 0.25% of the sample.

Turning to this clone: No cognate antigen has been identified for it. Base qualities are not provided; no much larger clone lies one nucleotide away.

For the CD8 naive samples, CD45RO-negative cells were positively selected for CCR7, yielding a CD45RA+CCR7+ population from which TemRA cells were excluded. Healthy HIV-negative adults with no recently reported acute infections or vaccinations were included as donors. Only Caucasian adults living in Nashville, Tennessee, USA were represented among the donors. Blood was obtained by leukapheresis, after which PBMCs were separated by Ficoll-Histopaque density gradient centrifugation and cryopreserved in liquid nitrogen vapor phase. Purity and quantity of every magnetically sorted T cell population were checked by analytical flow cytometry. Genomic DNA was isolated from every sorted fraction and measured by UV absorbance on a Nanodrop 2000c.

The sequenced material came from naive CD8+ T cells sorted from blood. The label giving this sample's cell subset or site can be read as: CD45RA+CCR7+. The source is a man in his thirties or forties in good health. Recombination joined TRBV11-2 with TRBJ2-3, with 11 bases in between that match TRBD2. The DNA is TGTGCCAGCACCCAGGTAGCGGGAGGGTCAGCAGATACGCAGTATTTT. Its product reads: CASTQVAGGSADTQYF.